One sample yielded the 22 T cell receptor beta chains listed below, sequenced in a study of T cell clonality in common variable immunodeficiency. Profiled with immunoSEQ multiplex PCR; TCRdb holds only in-frame clones, not every one. This repertoire holds 15,000 to 20,000 clones, and none appear only once. Their recognized antigens are unknown. Study-wide findings and caveats: Reportedly, TCR beta sequences from common variable immunodeficiency showed fewer deletions and N-nucleotide insertions.

The sequencing input was peripheral blood mononuclear cells. All receptors derive from a human donor with common variable immunodeficiency.

This clone was recorded at least ten times. The read ends 3 residues before the CDR3 terminus; that terminus is restored from the germline J gene. The chain uses TRBV19 and TRBJ2-3; 8 bases line up with TRBD1. The CDR3 totals 14 residues. Germline CDR1 reads LNHDA; CDR2 reads SQIVND (reference sequence). J gave up 3 bases and V 6 bases, and 5 bases lay outside the gene matches. CDR3 in amino acids: CASSLTGGTDTQYF. The CDR3 bases that were read are TGTGCCAGTAGCTTAACAGGGGGGACAGATACG.

This clone was seen repeatedly, ten times or more. The CDR3 extends 3 residues past the end of the read, so its final part is completed from the germline J gene. This rearrangement joins TRBV5-4 to TRBJ1-2; no firm D call. CDR1 SGHNT and CDR2 YYREEE come from the germline V gene (reference sequence). The CDR3 consists of 13 residues. The sequenced part of the CDR3 DNA is TGTGCCAGCAGCTTGGATAAGGCCCCGGGC. Amino acids: CASSLDKAPG. The whole CDR3 protein is CASSLDKAPGYTF.

Sample share makes this clone medium-sized (0.01 to 0.1%). The sequence runs out 3 residues before the end of the CDR3; the remainder is reconstructed from the germline J gene. The V gene is TRBV2, the J gene TRBJ1-2; D is unresolved. V was clipped by 6 bases and J by 3 bases, with 11 bases between them. The germline CDR1 and CDR2 sequences are SNHLY and FYNNEI. This CDR3 has 13 residues. The DNA read from the CDR3 is TGTGCCAGCAGGCCGACAAAAGACTATGGC. It specifies CASRPTKDYG. The full CDR3 protein is CASRPTKDYGYTF. Drawing the rest from reference TRBV2 and TRBJ1-2, the complete variable domain is EPEVTQTPSHQVTQMGQEVILRCVPISNHLYFYWYRQILGQKVEFLVSFYNNEISEKSEIFDDQFSVERPDGSNFTLKIRSTKLEDSAMYFCASRPTKDYGYTFGSGTRLTVV.

Concerning this clone itself: This sample includes further DNA sequences coding for the same CDR3. The CDR3 region is CASRRTNSGNEQFF. CDR3 DNA (partial): TGTGCCAGCAGAAGGACGAACAGCGGCAATGAG. The chain employs TRBV2 and TRBJ2-1, with D tentatively TRBD2 (5 bases). The read comes to an end 3 residues before the CDR3 does, leaving the germline J gene to fill in the end. Trimming removed 6 bases at V and 6 bases at J, with 15 bases between. Germline V gene sequence: CDR1 SNHLY, CDR2 FYNNEI. The CDR3 totals 14 residues.

This clone was seen many times. The CDR3 end lies 3 residues beyond the end of the read and is filled in from the germline J gene. The chain uses TRBV4-2 and TRBJ2-3, with D perhaps TRBD2 (5 bases). V lost 4 bases and J 1 base, leaving 9 bases between the germline ends. The CDR3 sequence is 14 residues long. Germline V gene lookup returns CDR1 LGHNA and CDR2 YNFKEQ. The CDR3 region is CASSPVRGTDTQYF. The DNA read from the CDR3 is TGTGCCAGCAGCCCCGTGCGGGGCACAGATACG.

In this sample, this clone turned up many times. The read stops 3 residues short of the end of the CDR3; the missing end is completed from the germline J gene. The chain uses TRBV18 and TRBJ2-7, with 8 bases that match TRBD1. The V and J ends lost 3 bases and 5 bases, in that order; junction bases with no gene match: 9. CDR1 is KGHSH and CDR2 is LQKENI in the germline V gene. There are 15 residues in the CDR3. CDR3 in amino acids: CASSPSGGAGNEQYF. Incomplete CDR3 DNA: TGTGCCAGCTCACCGTCAGGGGGCGCTGGGAACGAG.

This clone was observed many times. The read ends 3 residues shy of where the CDR3 ends; the end is completed using the germline J gene. The chain links TRBV9 to TRBJ1-1, with a weak D call TRBD1 (6 bases). Germline values: CDR1 SGDLS, CDR2 YYNGEE. The CDR3 has 15 residues. V was cut by 0 bases and J by 4 bases, with 13 bases left in between. Here the CDR3 reads CASSVGPGASTEAFF. CDR3 bases read: TGTGCCAGCAGCGTAGGTCCAGGGGCGAGCACTGAA.

This clone was detected many times. CDR3 sequence reads: CASSPPNSREGYTF. The sequenced CDR3 bases are TGTGCCAGCTCACCACCGAACAGCAGGGAGGGC. The V gene is TRBV18, the J gene TRBJ1-2; the D gene is possibly TRBD1 (5 bases). The read comes to an end 3 residues before the CDR3 does, leaving the germline J gene to fill in the end. The CDR3 loop spans 14 amino acids. Germline values: CDR1 KGHSH, CDR2 LQKENI.

By its share, this clone is medium-sized. The read stops 3 residues short of the end of the CDR3; the missing end is completed from the germline J gene. This rearrangement joins TRBV6-2 or TRBV6-3 to TRBJ2-3, with TRBD2 identical over 9 bases. The CDR3 extends over 14 amino acids. J was trimmed by 4 bases and V by 8 bases; bases with no gene match: 7. CDR1 MNHEY and CDR2 SVGEGT come from the germline V gene. The CDR3 sequence: CASGIAGEADTQYF. The CDR3 bases that were read are TGTGCCAGCGGGATAGCGGGAGAAGCAGATACG.

This clone was found many times. CDR3 sequence reads: CASSPPGGGNQPQHF. The part of the CDR3 DNA that was read is TGTGCCAGCTCACCCCCGGGGGGCGGCAATCAGCCC. This chain joins TRBV18 and TRBJ1-5, with D maybe TRBD1 (6 bases). The CDR3 end is not reached by the read, which stops 3 residues before it; the germline J gene fills it in. The CDR3 runs to 15 residues. CDR1 and CDR2 (germline): KGHSH, LQKENI. V lost 3 bases to trimming and J lost 2 bases, with 11 bases between them.

This clone was picked up many times. CDR3 residues: CASSQEDSGYNEQFF. The sequenced part of the CDR3 DNA is TGTGCCAGCAGCCAAGAAGACAGTGGGTACAATGAG. The chain links TRBV4-2 to TRBJ2-1, with a tentative D call TRBD1 (5 bases). The read falls 3 residues short of the CDR3 end, and the missing part is taken from the germline J gene. CDR3 size: 15 residues. Germline assignment: CDR1 LGHNA and CDR2 YNFKEQ. Trimming removed 0 bases from V and 4 bases from J, with 10 bases in between.

This clone was seen a handful of times. Coverage ceases 3 residues before the CDR3 finishes, and the germline J gene fills in the end. The chain has TRBV30 and TRBJ1-1; D gene unclear. The CDR3 is 16 amino acids. Per the germline V gene, CDR1 is GTSNPN and CDR2 is SVGIG (reference sequence). Trimming left V 3 bases short and J 1 base short, with 18 bases between. CDR3 protein: CAWSPQALKWNTEAFF. The DNA read from the CDR3 is TGTGCCTGGAGCCCCCAGGCCCTAAAATGGAACACTGAA.

This clone was seen repeatedly, ten times or more. Read sequence stops 3 residues before the CDR3 end, and the germline J gene provides the missing end. The sample contains more than one DNA sequence encoding this CDR3. The chain couples TRBV6-1 to TRBJ1-5, with a possible D match to TRBD1 (5 bases). This CDR3 region has 14 residues. V lost 2 bases and J lost 7, with 12 bases in between. Germline values: CDR1 MNHNS, CDR2 SASEGT. The sequenced part of the CDR3 DNA is TGTGCCAGCAGTGAACAGGGCGGTCGCCAGCCC. The encoded protein is CASSEQGGRQP. The CDR3 reads in full as CASSEQGGRQPQHF.

Ten or more counts support this clone. The read halts 3 residues ahead of the CDR3 end, with the missing end drawn from the germline J gene. The chain combines TRBV13 with TRBJ1-2; 7 positions match TRBD1. Germline V gene sequence: CDR1 PRHDT, CDR2 FYEKMQ (reference sequence). Trimming removed 3 bases from V and 7 bases from J; junction bases left unmatched: 8. This CDR3 spans 14 amino acids. The sequenced part of the CDR3 DNA is TGTGCCAGCAGCTTCGACAGGGTGGAGGGTGGC. This codes for CASSFDRVEGG. The whole CDR3 is CASSFDRVEGGYTF.

This clone has a count of ten or more. Read sequence stops 3 residues before the CDR3 end, and the germline J gene provides the missing end. The rearrangement uses TRBV2 and TRBJ2-2, with 12 nucleotides matching TRBD2. V dropped 8 bases and J dropped 5; count of bases not matched to a gene: 6. In germline, CDR1 is SNHLY, CDR2 FYNNEI. The CDR3 spans 15 residues. The CDR3 protein is CASVLAGGPTGELFF. The CDR3 bases that were read are TGTGCCAGCGTCCTAGCGGGAGGGCCGACCGGGGAG. The whole variable domain, filled in from reference TRBV2 and TRBJ2-2, reads EPEVTQTPSHQVTQMGQEVILRCVPISNHLYFYWYRQILGQKVEFLVSFYNNEISEKSEIFDDQFSVERPDGSNFTLKIRSTKLEDSAMYFCASVLAGGPTGELFFGEGSRLTVL.

This clone was found a few times. The read terminates 3 residues before the CDR3 end, so the remaining end is supplied by the germline J gene. The chain is built from TRBV5-4 and TRBJ2-7; D might be TRBD1 or TRBD2, each matching 6 bases. The V gene lost 5 bases and the J gene lost 6 bases, with 18 bases spanning the gap. CDR3 length equals 14 residues. The germline V gene has CDR1 SGHNT and CDR2 YYREEE (reference sequence). The CDR3 loop is CASRDGGGHIEQYF. The sequenced CDR3 bases are TGTGCCAGCAGAGACGGAGGGGGACATATCGAG.

There are many counts of this clone. The sequenced fragment ends 3 residues before the CDR3 boundary, so the rest is inferred from the germline J gene. The gene calls are TRBV7-8 and TRBJ2-3; TRBD2 aligns across 10 bases. Trimming took 5 bases from V and 0 from J; bases not matched to a gene: 5. Germline V gives CDR1 SGHVS, CDR2 FQNEAQ. CDR3 length: 16 residues. CDR3 DNA (partial): TGTGCCAGCAGCGAGATTAGCGGGAGGAGCACAGATACG. It yields the protein CASSEISGRSTDT. In full, the CDR3 reads CASSEISGRSTDTQYF.

This clone was picked up many times. The observed sequence ends 3 residues before the CDR3 terminus, with the missing tail filled in from the germline J gene. The rearrangement joins TRBV19 to TRBJ1-1; 10 nucleotides agree with TRBD1. V lost 6 bases and J lost 6; bases outside the gene matches: 10. From germline, CDR1 is LNHDA and CDR2 SQIVND (reference sequence). The length of the CDR3 is 15 residues. The sequenced CDR3 bases are TGTGCCAGTAGGCTGACAGGGGGCTTTTCGGCTGAA. It is translated as CASRLTGGFSAE. The CDR3 in full is CASRLTGGFSAEAFF.

This clone has more than one count but fewer than ten. The sequenced fragment ends 3 residues before the CDR3 boundary, so the rest is inferred from the germline J gene. The V and J genes are TRBV29-1 and TRBJ1-3; no reliable D call. The CDR3 runs 12 residues. V shed 7 bases and J shed 3 bases, with 10 bases lying between them. CDR1 and CDR2 from the germline V gene are SQVTM and ANQGSEA. The CDR3 DNA, read in part, is TGCAGCGGGTTTAGCCTTGGAAACACC. Amino acid sequence: CSGFSLGNT. The whole CDR3 protein reads CSGFSLGNTIYF.

The chain's CDR3 is CAWGQGWRNQPQHF. CDR3 DNA, as far as it was read: TGTGCCTGGGGACAGGGGTGGCGCAATCAGCCC. The chain combines TRBV30 with TRBJ1-5; 9 bases line up with TRBD1. The sequenced fragment ends 3 residues before the CDR3 boundary, so the rest is inferred from the germline J gene. The CDR3 extends over 14 amino acids. Germline V gene lookup returns CDR1 GTSNPN and CDR2 SVGIG (reference sequence). J gave up 2 bases and V 5 bases, and 4 bases lay outside the gene matches.

This clone was counted ten times or more. The read terminates 3 residues ahead of where the CDR3 ends, so the germline J gene completes it. This chain uses TRBV29-1 with TRBJ1-2, with D tentatively TRBD1 (6 bases). V lost 5 bases, J lost 4 bases, and 14 bases lay in between. The CDR3 sequence is 13 residues long. The germline V gene has CDR1 SQVTM and CDR2 ANQGSEA. The CDR3 DNA, read in part, is TGCAGCGTTCCACGGACAGAACTCTATGGC. This sequence encodes CSVPRTELYG. The CDR3, in full, reads CSVPRTELYGYTF.

This clone was counted many times. The read stops 3 residues short of the end of the CDR3; the missing end is completed from the germline J gene. The rearrangement links TRBV20-1 to TRBJ1-2; 9 bases agree with TRBD1. V shed 7 bases, J shed 3 bases, and the junction held 3 bases outside the gene matches. Germline V gene sequence: CDR1 DFQATT, CDR2 SNEGSKA (reference sequence). The length of the CDR3 is 12 residues. The CDR3 region is CSGTGDYYGYTF. CDR3 bases read: TGCAGTGGGACAGGGGATTACTATGGC.